The 2 T cell receptor beta chains listed next were all sequenced from one sample in a study of Ad26.COV2.S vaccination and SARS-CoV-2 variants. Produced via immunoSEQ multiplex PCR; TCRdb's table is partial and in-frame only. The profile shows about 98,000 clones, around three quarters of them singletons. This sample comprised peripheral blood, obtained after recovery from COVID-19. These receptors were collected from a human donor who had recovered from COVID-19.

In DNA, the CDR3 is TGTGCCAGCAGCATGGGGGCTTGGGACAAAAACATTCAGTACTTC. Amino acids: CASSMGAWDKNIQYF. The chain uses TRBV27 and TRBJ2-4; tentative D call: TRBD1 (6 bases). Germline CDR1 reads MNHEY; CDR2 reads SMNVEV (reference sequence). The CDR3 contains 15 residues. Between the trimmed V and J ends, which lost 6 bases and 3 bases, there was a span of 15 bases.

This chain joins TRBV2 and TRBJ1-5; D is unclear. The length of the CDR3 is 14 residues. The V gene lost 3 bases and the J gene lost 7 bases, with 13 bases spanning the gap. Per germline, CDR1 SNHLY and CDR2 FYNNEI. The CDR3 region is CASSDSGPGQPQHF. In DNA, the CDR3 is TGTGCCAGCAGTGACTCAGGTCCTGGCCAGCCCCAGCATTTT.